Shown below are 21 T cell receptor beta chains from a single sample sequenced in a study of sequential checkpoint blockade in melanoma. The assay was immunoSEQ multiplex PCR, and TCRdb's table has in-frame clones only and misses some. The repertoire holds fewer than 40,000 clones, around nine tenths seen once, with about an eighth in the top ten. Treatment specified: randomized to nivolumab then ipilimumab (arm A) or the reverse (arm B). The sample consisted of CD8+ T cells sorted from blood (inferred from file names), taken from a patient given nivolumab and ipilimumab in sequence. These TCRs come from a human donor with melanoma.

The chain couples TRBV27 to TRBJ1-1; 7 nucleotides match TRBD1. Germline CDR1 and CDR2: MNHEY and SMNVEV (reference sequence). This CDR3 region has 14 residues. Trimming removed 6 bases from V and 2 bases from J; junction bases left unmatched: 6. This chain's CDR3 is CASSLTGVNTEAFF. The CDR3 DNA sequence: TGTGCCAGCAGCTTAACAGGGGTCAACACTGAAGCTTTCTTT.

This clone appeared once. The chain's CDR3 is CASSLAAMGNIQYF. The CDR3 DNA reads TGTGCCAGCAGCTTAGCGGCGATGGGTAACATTCAGTACTTC. This chain joins TRBV5-4 and TRBJ2-4, with D perhaps TRBD2 (5 bases). The CDR3 runs 14 residues. Deletions cut 2 bases from V and 7 bases from J, with 13 bases between. CDR1 and CDR2 from the germline V gene are SGHNT and YYREEE (reference sequence).

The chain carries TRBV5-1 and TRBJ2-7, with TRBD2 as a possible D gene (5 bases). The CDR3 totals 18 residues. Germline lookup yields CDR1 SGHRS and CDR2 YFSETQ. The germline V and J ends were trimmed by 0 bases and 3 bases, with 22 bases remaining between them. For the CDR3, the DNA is TGCGCCAGCAGCTTGGCCACTCTTTGGGAGAGCGCGAACTACGAGCAGTACTTC. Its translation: CASSLATLWESANYEQYF.

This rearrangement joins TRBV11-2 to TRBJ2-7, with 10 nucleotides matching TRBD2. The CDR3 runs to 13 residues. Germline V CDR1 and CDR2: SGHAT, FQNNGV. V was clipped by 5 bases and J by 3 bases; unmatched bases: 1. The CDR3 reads CASSLAGVYEQYF. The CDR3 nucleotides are TGTGCCAGCAGCCTAGCGGGGGTCTACGAGCAGTACTTC. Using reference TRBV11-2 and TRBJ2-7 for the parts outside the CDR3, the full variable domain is EAGVAQSPRYKIIEKRQSVAFWCNPISGHATLYWYQQILGQGPKLLIQFQNNGVVDDSQLPKDRFSAERLKGVDSTLKIQPAKLEDSAVYLCASSLAGVYEQYFGPGTRLTVT.

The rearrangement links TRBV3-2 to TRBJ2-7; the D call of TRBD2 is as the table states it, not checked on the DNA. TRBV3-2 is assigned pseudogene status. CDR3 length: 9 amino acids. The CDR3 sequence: CASRRGATV. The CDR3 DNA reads TGTGCCAGCAGGCGGGGTGCCACTGTC.

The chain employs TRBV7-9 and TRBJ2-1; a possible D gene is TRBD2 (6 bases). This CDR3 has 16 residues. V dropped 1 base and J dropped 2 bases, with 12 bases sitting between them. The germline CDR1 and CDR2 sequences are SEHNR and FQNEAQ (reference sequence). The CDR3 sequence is CASSLELARAYNEQFF. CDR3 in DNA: TGTGCCAGCAGCTTAGAGCTAGCGCGGGCCTACAATGAGCAGTTCTTC.

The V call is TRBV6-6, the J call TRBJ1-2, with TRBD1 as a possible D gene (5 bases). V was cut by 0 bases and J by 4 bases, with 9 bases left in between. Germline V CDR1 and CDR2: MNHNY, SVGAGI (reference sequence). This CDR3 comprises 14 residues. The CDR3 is CASSYSFGAYGYTF. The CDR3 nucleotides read TGTGCCAGCAGTTACTCCTTTGGGGCCTATGGCTACACCTTC.

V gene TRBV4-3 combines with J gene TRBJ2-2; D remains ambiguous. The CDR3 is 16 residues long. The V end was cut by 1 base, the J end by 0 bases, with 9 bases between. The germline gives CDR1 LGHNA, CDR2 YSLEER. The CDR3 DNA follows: TGCGCCAGCAGCCAAGCTCGGGTTTCGAACACCGGGGAGCTGTTTTTT. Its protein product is CASSQARVSNTGELFF.

The chain's CDR3 is CATYGGDEQFF. CDR3 bases: TGTGCCACCTATGGGGGCGATGAGCAGTTCTTC. V and J are TRBV5-4 and TRBJ2-1; TRBD1 might be the D (6 bases). The germline V gene encodes CDR1 SGHNT and CDR2 YYREEE (reference sequence). V was shortened by 9 bases and J by 8 bases, with 12 bases between the two germline ends. CDR3 length: 11 amino acids.

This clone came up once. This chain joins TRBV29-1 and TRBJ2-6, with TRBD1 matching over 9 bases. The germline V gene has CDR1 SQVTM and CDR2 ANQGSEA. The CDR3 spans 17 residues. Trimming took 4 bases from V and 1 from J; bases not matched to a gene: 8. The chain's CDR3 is CSVVSWDRVSGANVLTF. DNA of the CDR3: TGCAGCGTTGTGTCGTGGGACAGGGTATCTGGGGCCAACGTCCTGACTTTC.

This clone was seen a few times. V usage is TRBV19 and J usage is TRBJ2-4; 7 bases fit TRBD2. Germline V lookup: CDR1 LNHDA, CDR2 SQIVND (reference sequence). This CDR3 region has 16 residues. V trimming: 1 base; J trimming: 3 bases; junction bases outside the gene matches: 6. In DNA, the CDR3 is TGTGCCAGTAGTATAGGCGGGAGTATTGGCAAAAACATTCAGTACTTC. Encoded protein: CASSIGGSIGKNIQYF.

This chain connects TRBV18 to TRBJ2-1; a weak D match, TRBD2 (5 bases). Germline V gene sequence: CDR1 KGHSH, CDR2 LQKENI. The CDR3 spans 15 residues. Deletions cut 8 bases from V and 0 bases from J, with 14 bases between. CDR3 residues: CASLESGDSYNEQFF. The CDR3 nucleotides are TGTGCCAGCCTCGAGAGCGGAGACTCCTACAATGAGCAGTTCTTC. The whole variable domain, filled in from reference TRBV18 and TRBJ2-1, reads NAGVMQNPRHLVRRRGQEARLRCSPMKGHSHVYWYRQLPEEGLKFMVYLQKENIIDESGMPKERFSAEFPKEGPSILRIQQVVRGDSAAYFCASLESGDSYNEQFFGPGTRLTVL.

CDR3 bases: TGTGCTAGTGGTTCGGGACAGGGAAAAGGCTACACCTTC. It codes for CASGSGQGKGYTF. The chain joins TRBV12-5 to TRBJ1-2, with 9 bases aligning to TRBD1. Trimming cost V 4 bases and J 8 bases; bases outside gene matches: 5. The CDR3 has 13 amino acids. From germline, CDR1 is LGHNT and CDR2 FRNRAP. Supplemented by reference TRBV12-5 and TRBJ1-2, the full variable domain reads DARVTQTPRHKVTEMGQEVTMRCQPILGHNTVFWYRQTMMQGLELLAYFRNRAPLDDSGMPKDRFSAEMPDATLATLKIQPSEPRDSAVYFCASGSGQGKGYTFGSGTRLTVV.

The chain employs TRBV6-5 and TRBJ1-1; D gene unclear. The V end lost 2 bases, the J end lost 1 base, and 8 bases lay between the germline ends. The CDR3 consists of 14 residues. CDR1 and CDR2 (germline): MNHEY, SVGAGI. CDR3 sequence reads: CASSYTGSNTEAFF. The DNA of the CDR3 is TGTGCCAGCAGTTACACGGGGTCGAACACTGAAGCTTTCTTT.

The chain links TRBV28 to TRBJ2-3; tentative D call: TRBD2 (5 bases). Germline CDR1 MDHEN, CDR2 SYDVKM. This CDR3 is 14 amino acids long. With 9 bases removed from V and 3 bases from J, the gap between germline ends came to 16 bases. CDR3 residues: CASSDRGDTDTQYF. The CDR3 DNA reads TGTGCCAGTTCTGACCGGGGTGATACAGATACGCAGTATTTT. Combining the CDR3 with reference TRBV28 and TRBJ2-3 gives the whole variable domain DVKVTQSSRYLVKRTGEKVFLECVQDMDHENMFWYRQDPGLGLRLIYFSYDVKMKEKGDIPEGYSVSREKKERFSLILESASTNQTSMYLCASSDRGDTDTQYFGPGTRLTVL.

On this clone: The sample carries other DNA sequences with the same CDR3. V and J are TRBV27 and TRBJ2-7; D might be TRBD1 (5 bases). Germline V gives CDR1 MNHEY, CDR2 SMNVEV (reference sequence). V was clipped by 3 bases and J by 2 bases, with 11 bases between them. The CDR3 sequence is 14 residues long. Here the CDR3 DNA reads TGTGCCAGCAGTTTGGGGCAGGGAACCTACGAGCAGTACTTC. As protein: CASSLGQGTYEQYF.

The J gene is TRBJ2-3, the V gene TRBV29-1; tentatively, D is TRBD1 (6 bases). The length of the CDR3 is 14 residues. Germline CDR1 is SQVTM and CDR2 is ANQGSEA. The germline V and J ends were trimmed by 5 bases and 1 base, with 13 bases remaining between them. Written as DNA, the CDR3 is TGCAGCGTTCACGTGGGACACCGCACAGATACGCAGTATTTT. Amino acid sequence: CSVHVGHRTDTQYF.

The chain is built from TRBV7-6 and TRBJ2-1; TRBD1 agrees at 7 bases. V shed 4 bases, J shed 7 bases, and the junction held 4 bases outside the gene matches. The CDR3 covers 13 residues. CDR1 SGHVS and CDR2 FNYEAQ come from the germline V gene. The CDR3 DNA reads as TGTGCCAGCAGCTCGGGACAGATAAATGAGCAGTTCTTC. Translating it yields CASSSGQINEQFF.

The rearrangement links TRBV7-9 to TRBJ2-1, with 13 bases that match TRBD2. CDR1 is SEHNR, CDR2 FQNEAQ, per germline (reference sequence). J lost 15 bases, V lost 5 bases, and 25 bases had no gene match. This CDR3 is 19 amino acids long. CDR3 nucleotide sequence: TGTGCCAGCAGCACTAGTATGGGACTAGCGGGAAATTACAATGAGGGGGTGTTCTTC. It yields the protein CASSTSMGLAGNYNEGVFF.

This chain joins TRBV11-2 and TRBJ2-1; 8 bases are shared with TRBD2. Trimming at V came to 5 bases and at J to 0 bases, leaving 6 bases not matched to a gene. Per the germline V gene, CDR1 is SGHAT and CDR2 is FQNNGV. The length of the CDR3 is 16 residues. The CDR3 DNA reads TGTGCCAGCAGCCGGAGCGGGAGCAGCTCCTACAATGAGCAGTTCTTC. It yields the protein CASSRSGSSSYNEQFF.

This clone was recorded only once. The CDR3 DNA is TGTGCCAGCAGCAACAGACAGGGGGCGAATCAGCCCCAGCATTTT. This gives the protein CASSNRQGANQPQHF. V and J are TRBV7-2 and TRBJ1-5; 10 bases agree with TRBD1. This CDR3 spans 15 amino acids. Germline V lookup: CDR1 SGHTA, CDR2 FQGNSA. With V trimmed by 5 bases and J by 4 bases, 5 bases remained unmatched.